The 7 T cell receptor beta chains presented below share a single source sample, sequenced in a study of T cell responses to AZD1222 COVID-19 vaccine. Generated by immunoSEQ multiplex PCR, the TCRdb table keeps only in-frame clones and is missing some. This repertoire shows under 150,000 clones, about nine tenths found once; its top ten account for just over 7%. Sequences were derived from peripheral blood, sampled on day 0 of AZD1222 vaccination. Receptors were obtained from an adult in good health.

This clone was picked up one time. This sequence joins TRBV18 and TRBJ1-1; a possible D gene is TRBD1 (5 bases). CDR1 is KGHSH, CDR2 LQKENI, per germline. Trimming left V 6 bases short and J 1 base short, with 18 bases between. The CDR3 sequence is 16 residues long. For the CDR3, the DNA is TGTGCCAGCTCGCCCTTTACCGGGGGAGGGAACACTGAAGCTTTCTTT. Translation gives CASSPFTGGGNTEAFF.

The V and J genes are TRBV7-9 and TRBJ2-1; TRBD1 or TRBD2 may be the D gene (6 bases each). The CDR3 spans 19 residues. Germline CDR1 reads SEHNR; CDR2 reads FQNEAQ (reference sequence). Deletions cut 5 bases from V and 4 bases from J, with 27 bases between. For the CDR3, the DNA is TGTGCCAGCAGCCGCGACAGGAGCGCCGCGCGGGAACCATACAATGAGCAGTTCTTC. It translates to CASSRDRSAAREPYNEQFF.

The chain links TRBV6-5 to TRBJ2-1; unclear D gene. V was pared by 6 bases and J by 6 bases, with 9 bases between. Germline CDR1 MNHEY, CDR2 SVGAGI. CDR3 length: 12 amino acids. The CDR3 DNA sequence: TGTGCCAGCAGCAACTCGGCCAATGAGCAGTTCTTC. Translation gives CASSNSANEQFF.

The chain couples TRBV11-3 to TRBJ1-6; D gene unclear. The CDR3 extends over 16 amino acids. CDR1 is SGHNT and CDR2 is YENEEA in the germline V gene. Trimming shortened V by 5 bases and J by 3 bases, and 14 bases separated the two germline ends. The CDR3 loop is CASSPQRAFYNSPLHF. CDR3 in DNA: TGTGCCAGCAGCCCCCAGAGGGCGTTCTATAATTCACCCCTCCACTTT.

The chain employs TRBV27 and TRBJ1-5; TRBD1 might be the D (6 bases). The CDR3 runs to 15 residues. V was trimmed by 5 bases and J by 0 bases, leaving 11 bases between them. CDR1 MNHEY and CDR2 SMNVEV come from the germline V gene (reference sequence). In DNA form, the CDR3 reads TGTGCCAGCAGTCCCCAGGGGAGTAGCAATCAGCCCCAGCATTTT. Encoded protein: CASSPQGSSNQPQHF.

This clone was counted once. The V and J genes are TRBV6-5 and TRBJ1-3, with D possibly being TRBD1 (6 bases). The CDR3 length is 14 residues. Trimming cost V 7 bases and J 4 bases, with 14 bases left between them. Germline V gene lookup returns CDR1 MNHEY and CDR2 SVGAGI. CDR3 sequence reads: CASTGRGVGNTIYF. CDR3 sequence (DNA): TGTGCCAGCACGGGCAGGGGTGTAGGAAACACCATATATTTT.

The rearrangement uses TRBV20-1 and TRBJ1-1, with unresolved D. The CDR3 spans 13 residues. Germline CDR1 reads DFQATT; CDR2 reads SNEGSKA (reference sequence). Trimming removed 6 bases at V and 2 bases at J, with 13 bases between. This CDR3 is CSASGWANTEAFF. The DNA of the CDR3 is TGCAGTGCCAGTGGGTGGGCAAACACTGAAGCTTTCTTT.